This T cell receptor (beta chain) was captured by sequencing in a study of T cells and Merkel cell carcinoma outcomes (dated by TCRdb to 2019 to 2021). A note on the overall study: The tumor T-cell repertoire, together with T-cell density, was examined as a predictor of clinical outcome in patients with Merkel cell carcinoma.

Details on this clone: Its binding antigen is unknown. No quality values exist for individual bases; no much larger clone is one base distant.

Counted from cysteine to phenylalanine, this CDR3 has 13 amino acids. Only the CDR3 portion is preserved as DNA: 39 bases, with reading frame beginning at the first base. V gives up 2 bases and J gives up 8 bases, and the segment between their germline ends measures 10 bases. The germline V gene provides CDR1 SGHAT and CDR2 FQNNGV. The library was generated by the immunoSEQ multiplex PCR assay. TCRdb holds this immuneACCESS table with in-frame rearrangements only. Some clones are missing; in checked studies, unresolved V genes explain under half, and the rest has no known cause. The sample includes roughly 11,000 clones, with 95% to 96% observed a single time. Approximately 1% of the sample lies in the top ten. The samples were obtained from people who had Merkel cell carcinoma. The full study reports these points: According to the report, clinical outcomes in Merkel cell carcinoma patients could be predicted using T-cell density together with features of the T-cell repertoire.

The sequenced sample consisted of tumor tissue from Merkel cell carcinoma. The origin of this receptor is a human donor with Merkel cell carcinoma. The sequence links TRBV11-2 to TRBJ1-3, with no confidently assigned D gene. The nucleotides read TGTGCCAGCAGCTTAACGGGGTGGGACACCATATATTTT. It is translated as CASSLTGWDTIYF. With all but the CDR3 taken from the reference TRBV11-2 and TRBJ1-3 genes, the full variable domain is: EAGVAQSPRYKIIEKRQSVAFWCNPISGHATLYWYQQILGQGPKLLIQFQNNGVVDDSQLPKDRFSAERLKGVDSTLKIQPAKLEDSAVYLCASSLTGWDTIYFGEGSWLTVV.